The 20 T cell receptor beta chains given below trace back to one sample, sequenced in a study of CD8 T cells in Susac syndrome. When the RNA was reverse transcribed, random hexamers were used with an input of roughly 0.5 to 1 ug. TCRdb ran MiXCR on the immunoSEQ multiplex PCR reads and lists one entry per CDR3 protein. The sample contains over 95,000 distinct CDR3 sequences, 80% to 95% of which appear only once. Sample: CD8+ T cells from PBMCs. These receptors all stem from a human donor in good health.

The chain is built from TRBV20-1 and TRBJ1-4, with 8 bases matching TRBD1. The CDR3 covers 15 residues. Per germline, CDR1 DFQATT and CDR2 SNEGSKA (reference sequence). V gave up 5 bases and J gave up 2 bases; unmatched junction bases: 7. CDR3 nucleotides: TGCAGTGCTGGACAGGGCGGGAGGACTAATGAAAAACTGTTTTTT. This encodes CSAGQGGRTNEKLFF.

The chain combines TRBV5-1 with TRBJ2-5; D might be TRBD2 (5 bases). This CDR3 is built from 14 residues. Trimming stripped 3 bases from V and 4 bases from J, with 13 bases between. Germline V gene lookup returns CDR1 SGHRS and CDR2 YFSETQ. The CDR3 here is CASSSGAGRETQYF. The CDR3 coding sequence is TGCGCCAGCAGCTCGGGTGCGGGCCGAGAGACCCAGTACTTC.

This clonotype has just one count. This chain uses TRBV13 with TRBJ1-1, with D possibly being TRBD1 (5 bases). The CDR3 extends over 12 amino acids. CDR1 and CDR2 from the germline V gene are PRHDT and FYEKMQ (reference sequence). Between the trimmed V and J ends, which lost 5 bases and 11 bases, there was a span of 15 bases. CDR3 region: CASSLYGGLAFF. DNA of the CDR3: TGTGCCAGCAGCCTCTATGGGGGGTTGGCTTTCTTT.

This clonotype has only one observation. The chain recombines TRBV25-1 with TRBJ2-4; TRBD1 aligns across 8 bases. Germline lookup yields CDR1 MGHDK and CDR2 SYGVNS. The CDR3 extends over 16 amino acids. J was trimmed by 0 bases and V by 4 bases; bases with no gene match: 5. The CDR3, as DNA: TGTGCCAGCAGTGGTCGACAGGGGAGAGCCAAAAACATTCAGTACTTC. Residues: CASSGRQGRAKNIQYF.

J is TRBJ2-5 and V is TRBV7-2; 7 bases line up with TRBD1. V dropped 8 bases and J dropped 2; count of bases not matched to a gene: 5. This CDR3 comprises 13 residues. Per the germline V gene, CDR1 is SGHTA and CDR2 is FQGNSA. CDR3 loop: CASGRGQQETQYF. The CDR3 DNA follows: TGTGCCAGCGGAAGGGGGCAGCAAGAGACCCAGTACTTC.

The chain couples TRBV6-2 or TRBV6-3 to TRBJ2-3; D perhaps matches TRBD2 (7 bases). CDR1 is MNHEY and CDR2 is SVGEGT in the germline V gene. The CDR3 sequence is 16 residues long. With 4 bases removed from V and 2 bases from J, the gap between germline ends came to 16 bases. Here the CDR3 reads CASSSQRAGHTDTQYF. CDR3 in DNA: TGTGCCAGCAGTTCCCAGAGAGCGGGACACACAGATACGCAGTATTTT.

The chain has TRBV18 and TRBJ2-2; 7 bases are shared with TRBD1. V shed 3 bases, J shed 2 bases, and the junction held 6 bases outside the gene matches. This CDR3 contains 16 residues. Germline-derived CDR1 and CDR2 are KGHSH and LQKENI. The CDR3 here is CASSPSGTENTGELFF. For the CDR3, the DNA is TGTGCCAGCTCACCCTCCGGGACAGAAAACACCGGGGAGCTGTTTTTT.

This clonotype occurred once. CDR3 region: CSVEDLGQSYEQYF. CDR3 in DNA: TGCAGCGTTGAAGATTTGGGCCAGAGCTACGAGCAGTACTTC. The chain joins TRBV29-1 to TRBJ2-7; D unclear. Trimming removed 0 bases at V and 3 bases at J, with 12 bases between. Germline assignment: CDR1 SQVTM and CDR2 ANQGSEA. CDR3 size: 14 residues.

The chain combines TRBV18 with TRBJ2-7; TRBD2 is a possible D gene (6 bases). This CDR3 is built from 13 residues. V was trimmed by 8 bases and J by 2 bases, leaving 13 bases between them. The germline CDR1 and CDR2 sequences are KGHSH and LQKENI. CDR3 bases: TGTGCCAGCAGCCCCGGGAGAACCTACGAGCAGTACTTC. This sequence encodes CASSPGRTYEQYF. The variable domain in full, completed from reference TRBV18 and TRBJ2-7, reads NAGVMQNPRHLVRRRGQEARLRCSPMKGHSHVYWYRQLPEEGLKFMVYLQKENIIDESGMPKERFSAEFPKEGPSILRIQQVVRGDSAAYFCASSPGRTYEQYFGPGTRLTVT.

The chain employs TRBV30 and TRBJ2-1, with D maybe TRBD1 (5 bases). Trimming took off 0 bases at V and 2 bases at J, with 5 bases between the two ends. Per the germline V gene, CDR1 is GTSNPN and CDR2 is SVGIG (reference sequence). The CDR3 spans 13 residues. The CDR3 region has the DNA TGTGCCTGGAGTGTACAGGCCTACAATGAGCAGTTCTTC. Its translation is CAWSVQAYNEQFF. The full variable domain, its missing parts supplied by reference TRBV30 and TRBJ2-1, is SQTIHQWPATLVQPVGSPLSLECTVEGTSNPNLYWYRQAAGRGLQLLFYSVGIGQISSEVPQNLSASRPQDRQFILSSKKLLLSDSGFYLCAWSVQAYNEQFFGPGTRLTVL.

The rearrangement joins TRBV10-3 to TRBJ2-3, with 9 bases lining up with TRBD2. CDR1 ENHRY and CDR2 SYGVKD come from the germline V gene. The CDR3 consists of 14 residues. The V segment lost 10 bases and the J segment 2 bases; nucleotides outside the gene matches: 7. CDR3 in DNA: TGTGCCACCCATAGCGGGGGCCTCACAGATACGCAGTATTTT. Residues: CATHSGGLTDTQYF.

CDR3 nucleotides: TGTGCCAGCAGTCATTTAGGGGGGACAGGCAACAAAAACATTCAGTACTTC. It yields the protein CASSHLGGTGNKNIQYF. The rearrangement uses TRBV11-2 and TRBJ2-4; 8 bases are a match to TRBD1. V shed 6 bases, J shed 3 bases, and the junction held 13 bases outside the gene matches. The CDR3 contains 17 residues. Germline-derived CDR1 and CDR2 are SGHAT and FQNNGV.

V usage is TRBV15 and J usage is TRBJ2-3, with TRBD2 matching over 9 bases. Looked up from germline, CDR1 is LNHNV and CDR2 is YYDKDF (reference sequence). V lost 1 base, J lost 0 bases, and 8 bases stayed unmatched. The CDR3 spans 18 residues. The CDR3 nucleotides read TGTGCCACCAGCAGAGGAGCTAGCGGGAATCCTAGCACAGATACGCAGTATTTT. Amino acid sequence: CATSRGASGNPSTDTQYF.

This chain links TRBV7-9 with TRBJ2-3, with D tentatively TRBD2 (5 bases). The CDR3 consists of 13 residues. The V and J ends lost 6 bases and 4 bases respectively, with 11 bases between them. Germline loops: CDR1 SEHNR, CDR2 FQNEAQ (reference sequence). This chain's CDR3 is CASRREVPDTQYF. The CDR3 DNA is TGTGCCAGCAGGAGGGAAGTTCCAGATACGCAGTATTTT.

The chain combines TRBV3-1 with TRBJ2-7; no firm D call. CDR3 length: 11 residues. CDR1 and CDR2 from the germline V gene are LGHDT and YNNKEL (reference sequence). V gave up 2 bases and J gave up 7 bases, with 6 bases separating them. CDR3 sequence: CASSQRQEQYF. DNA of the CDR3: TGTGCCAGCAGCCAAAGGCAGGAGCAGTACTTC.

The J gene is TRBJ1-5, the V gene TRBV6-5; the D gene is possibly TRBD1 (5 bases). The germline V gene has CDR1 MNHEY and CDR2 SVGAGI. The CDR3 sequence is 16 residues long. Deletions cut 0 bases from V and 5 bases from J, with 14 bases between. The CDR3: CASSYSWDLGDQPQHF. In DNA, the CDR3 is TGTGCCAGCAGTTACTCATGGGACCTAGGGGATCAGCCCCAGCATTTT.

V is TRBV7-3 and J is TRBJ1-1; no firm D call. V was pared by 2 bases and J by 4 bases, with 8 bases between. Germline assignment: CDR1 SGHTA and CDR2 FQGTGA. The CDR3 is 13 amino acids. CDR3 sequence: CASSLGVLTEAFF. The CDR3 DNA sequence: TGTGCCAGCAGCTTAGGGGTTCTCACTGAAGCTTTCTTT.

The rearrangement uses TRBV5-1 and TRBJ2-5; D gene uncertain. V lost 4 bases and J lost 5, with 15 bases in between. CDR3 size: 14 residues. Germline V CDR1 and CDR2: SGHRS, YFSETQ. CDR3 loop: CASSPPGPLETQYF. The DNA of the CDR3 is TGCGCCAGCAGCCCCCCCGGGCCCTTGGAGACCCAGTACTTC.

This chain links TRBV4-1 with TRBJ2-3, with 10 bases that match TRBD2. CDR1 is MGHRA and CDR2 is YSYEKL in the germline V gene. With 4 bases clipped from V and 4 bases from J, the junction kept 8 bases outside the gene matches. The CDR3 covers 16 residues. CDR3 DNA sequence: TGCGCCAGCAGCCGCTTTCTAGCGGGAGAAGCAGATACGCAGTATTTT. Translated, it gives CASSRFLAGEADTQYF.

This clonotype was counted a single time. The chain links TRBV6-1 to TRBJ1-2; D remains unclear. CDR1 and CDR2 from the germline V gene are MNHNS and SASEGT. The V and J ends lost 2 bases and 0 bases respectively, with 4 bases between them. The CDR3 spans 13 residues. The CDR3 DNA reads TGTGCCAGCAGTGAATACCCTAACTATGGCTACACCTTC. It translates to CASSEYPNYGYTF.